These 19 T cell receptor beta chains came from one sample sequenced in a study of CD8 T cells in Susac syndrome. RNA was extracted with the RNeasy kit, and a quantity of about 0.45 to 1 ug was reverse transcribed using random hexamers. TCRdb ran MiXCR on the immunoSEQ multiplex PCR reads and lists one entry per CDR3 protein. The sample contains approximately 270,000 distinct CDR3 sequences, around 93% of which appear only once. Sequencing used CD4+ T cells from PBMCs. The receptors were gathered from a human donor with multiple sclerosis.

The chain uses TRBV4-2 and TRBJ1-1; 7 bases line up with TRBD1. CDR1 LGHNA and CDR2 YNFKEQ come from the germline V gene. The J segment lost 1 base and the V segment lost 4 bases, leaving 6 bases of the junction unmatched. The CDR3 has 15 residues. The DNA for the CDR3 is TGTGCCAGCAGCCTCTTGGACAGGCAGAACACTGAAGCTTTCTTT. The encoded protein is CASSLLDRQNTEAFF.

J is TRBJ2-4 and V is TRBV3-1, with D perhaps matching TRBD2 (5 bases). Germline CDR1 is LGHDT and CDR2 is YNNKEL (reference sequence). With 3 bases removed from V and 0 bases from J, the gap between germline ends came to 12 bases. The CDR3 totals 16 residues. The CDR3 reads CASSQGFGIAKNIQYF. In DNA form, the CDR3 reads TGTGCCAGCAGCCAGGGGTTCGGGATAGCCAAAAACATTCAGTACTTC.

For this clonotype: Relative to the germline gene, one junction end is altered; a read error may explain this. The chain is built from TRBV7-2 and TRBJ2-7, with 8 bases matching TRBD1. Per the germline V gene, CDR1 is SGHTA and CDR2 is FQGNSA. The CDR3 is made up of 12 amino acids. In DNA, the CDR3 is TGTGCCACCGGACAGGGCCCCTATGAGCAGTACTTC. Translation gives CATGQGPYEQYF.

This sequence joins TRBV27 and TRBJ2-3; 9 nucleotides match TRBD2. V was clipped by 5 bases and J by 0 bases; unmatched bases: 12. This CDR3 has 18 amino acids. Per germline, CDR1 MNHEY and CDR2 SMNVEV (reference sequence). CDR3 sequence (DNA): TGTGCCAGCAGTCGATGGGCTAGCGGGGCAGCTAGCACAGATACGCAGTATTTT. Translating gives CASSRWASGAASTDTQYF.

This chain connects TRBV9 to TRBJ1-4; D is undetermined. The CDR3 totals 16 residues. Trimming shortened V by 4 bases and J by 2 bases, and 15 bases separated the two germline ends. The germline CDR1 and CDR2 sequences are SGDLS and YYNGEE. The CDR3 loop is CASSNRTRPTNEKLFF. The CDR3 coding sequence is TGTGCCAGCAGCAACCGGACCCGTCCCACTAATGAAAAACTGTTTTTT.

This clonotype came up a few times. V is TRBV12-5 and J is TRBJ1-1; no firm D call. CDR1 LGHNT and CDR2 FRNRAP come from the germline V gene. The CDR3 is 13 residues long. V lost 4 bases, J lost 0 bases, and 6 bases lay in between. The CDR3 DNA reads TGTGCTAGTGGTTCGAGCATGAACACTGAAGCTTTCTTT. This sequence encodes CASGSSMNTEAFF. The entire variable domain, with the rest obtained from reference TRBV12-5 and TRBJ1-1, is as follows: DARVTQTPRHKVTEMGQEVTMRCQPILGHNTVFWYRQTMMQGLELLAYFRNRAPLDDSGMPKDRFSAEMPDATLATLKIQPSEPRDSAVYFCASGSSMNTEAFFGQGTRLTVV.

V usage is TRBV20-1 and J usage is TRBJ2-3; D call uncertain. Germline lookup yields CDR1 DFQATT and CDR2 SNEGSKA (reference sequence). The ends were cut back, 4 bases at V and 0 bases at J, with 5 bases in the middle. The CDR3 spans 12 residues. Written as DNA, the CDR3 is TGCAGTGCTATGCGTAGCACAGATACGCAGTATTTT. Its translation is CSAMRSTDTQYF.

The rearrangement links TRBV4-1 to TRBJ2-3; 10 bases line up with TRBD2. From germline, CDR1 is MGHRA and CDR2 YSYEKL. V trimming: 2 bases; J trimming: 3 bases; junction bases outside the gene matches: 5. CDR3 length: 16 amino acids. The CDR3 here is CASSQTGLAPTDTQYF. The CDR3 DNA sequence: TGCGCCAGCAGCCAAACGGGACTAGCGCCGACAGATACGCAGTATTTT.

This clonotype occurred once. V is TRBV6-6 and J is TRBJ1-5; D call uncertain. The V and J ends lost 8 bases and 0 bases respectively, with 17 bases between them. The CDR3 length is 16 residues. The germline V gene has CDR1 MNHNY and CDR2 SVGAGI (reference sequence). This chain's CDR3 is CASFPRRLDSNQPQHF. The CDR3, as DNA: TGTGCCAGCTTCCCGAGGCGGCTTGATAGCAATCAGCCCCAGCATTTT.

The chain is built from TRBV10-3 and TRBJ1-4, with 7 positions matching TRBD1. Germline CDR1 reads ENHRY; CDR2 reads SYGVKD. The CDR3 loop spans 16 amino acids. V lost 4 bases to trimming and J lost 2 bases; unmatched junction nucleotides: 7. The CDR3 DNA is TGTGCCATCAGTGCGAGGGGGCGCGTCACTAATGAAAAACTGTTTTTT. Translated: CAISARGRVTNEKLFF.

J is TRBJ2-3 and V is TRBV7-2, with TRBD2 identical over 7 bases. CDR3 length: 15 residues. Losses at the gene ends were 4 bases for V and 3 bases for J; bases not matched to a gene: 7. The germline gives CDR1 SGHTA, CDR2 FQGNSA. CDR3 in amino acids: CASSYDPGGTDTQYF. The CDR3 DNA sequence: TGTGCCAGCAGCTACGACCCCGGGGGGACAGATACGCAGTATTTT.

The V and J genes are TRBV20-1 and TRBJ1-5; 10 bases line up with TRBD1. This CDR3 comprises 14 residues. The V gene's germline CDR1 is DFQATT and CDR2 SNEGSKA (reference sequence). Germline trimming cut 4 bases from V and 7 bases from J; bases unmatched to any gene: 7. CDR3 nucleotide sequence: TGCAGTGCTACAACCGGGACAGGGGACCAGCCCCAGCATTTT. Amino acid sequence: CSATTGTGDQPQHF.

The chain has TRBV29-1 and TRBJ2-6, with D possibly being TRBD1 (5 bases). The germline V gene has CDR1 SQVTM and CDR2 ANQGSEA. This CDR3 has 18 residues. Deletions cut 2 bases from V and 0 bases from J, with 17 bases between. The CDR3 region has the DNA TGCAGCGTTGAATATAGAGACAGCCCCCCCTCTGGGGCCAACGTCCTGACTTTC. This encodes CSVEYRDSPPSGANVLTF. The full variable domain, rest sourced from reference TRBV29-1 and TRBJ2-6, is SAVISQKPSRDICQRGTSLTIQCQVDSQVTMMFWYRQQPGQSLTLIATANQGSEATYESGFVIDKFPISRPNLTFSTLTVSNMSPEDSSIYLCSVEYRDSPPSGANVLTFGAGSRLTVL.

J is TRBJ1-1 and V is TRBV6-1; 7 bases are a match to TRBD1. The CDR3 loop spans 14 amino acids. V dropped 6 bases and J dropped 7; count of bases not matched to a gene: 11. Germline CDR1 is MNHNS and CDR2 is SASEGT. The CDR3 sequence: CASSHVGTDYEAFF. DNA of the CDR3: TGTGCCAGCAGCCATGTCGGGACAGACTATGAAGCTTTCTTT.

The chain combines TRBV3-1 with TRBJ2-3; D possibly matches TRBD1 or TRBD2 (7 bases each). This CDR3 has 15 residues. Germline V gives CDR1 LGHDT, CDR2 YNNKEL (reference sequence). The V end lost 8 bases, the J end lost 2 bases, and 17 bases lay between the germline ends. The CDR3 bases are TGTGCCAGCTCAGGGGGGGACTTTGTCACAGATACGCAGTATTTT. Its translation: CASSGGDFVTDTQYF.

This clonotype was observed a single time. This rearrangement joins TRBV2 to TRBJ2-5; 13 bases are shared with TRBD2. J gave up 1 base and V 6 bases, and 5 bases lay outside the gene matches. This CDR3 region has 16 residues. CDR1 is SNHLY and CDR2 is FYNNEI in the germline V gene. Here the CDR3 reads CASSARLAGGQETQYF. CDR3 DNA sequence: TGTGCCAGCAGCGCTCGACTAGCGGGAGGCCAAGAGACCCAGTACTTC.

The gene calls are TRBV27 and TRBJ2-5; no clear D. V was pared by 6 bases and J by 7 bases, with 15 bases between. This CDR3 has 13 residues. In germline, CDR1 is MNHEY, CDR2 SMNVEV (reference sequence). The CDR3 nucleotides read TGTGCCAGCAGACACCAACCCAAGATGACCCAGTACTTC. Its protein is CASRHQPKMTQYF.

The V gene is TRBV20-1, the J gene TRBJ2-3; D possibly matches TRBD1 or TRBD2 (5 bases each). Trimming stripped 5 bases from V and 1 base from J, with 22 bases between. The germline CDR1 and CDR2 sequences are DFQATT and SNEGSKA (reference sequence). The CDR3 is 17 amino acids. CDR3 sequence (DNA): TGCAGTGCTCGGACCCCCTGGGGCAGGGACGGCACAGATACGCAGTATTTT. This codes for CSARTPWGRDGTDTQYF.

The chain links TRBV9 to TRBJ2-2; either TRBD1 or TRBD2 may fit D (5 bases each). The V end was cut by 5 bases, the J end by 4 bases, with 12 bases between. The germline CDR1 and CDR2 sequences are SGDLS and YYNGEE. The CDR3 has 14 residues. The CDR3 spells CASRGEKFTGELFF. DNA for the CDR3: TGTGCCAGCAGGGGGGAGAAATTCACCGGGGAGCTGTTTTTT.